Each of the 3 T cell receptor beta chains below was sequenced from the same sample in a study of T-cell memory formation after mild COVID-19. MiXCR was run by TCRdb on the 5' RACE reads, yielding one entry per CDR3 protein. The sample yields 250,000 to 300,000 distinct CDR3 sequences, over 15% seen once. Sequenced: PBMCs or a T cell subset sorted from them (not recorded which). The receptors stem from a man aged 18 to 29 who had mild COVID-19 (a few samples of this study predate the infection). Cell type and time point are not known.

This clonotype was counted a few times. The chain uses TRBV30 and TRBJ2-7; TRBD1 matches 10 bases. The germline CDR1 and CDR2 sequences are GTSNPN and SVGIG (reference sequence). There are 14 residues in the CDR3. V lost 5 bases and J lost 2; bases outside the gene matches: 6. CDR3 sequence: CAWAAGTGAYEQYF. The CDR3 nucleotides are TGTGCCTGGGCCGCCGGGACAGGGGCCTACGAGCAGTACTTC.

CDR3 region: CASSRNDRGHQPQHF. CDR3 DNA: TGTGCCAGCAGTCGAAACGACAGGGGCCATCAGCCCCAGCATTTT. V gene TRBV6-2 or TRBV6-3 combines with J gene TRBJ1-5; 8 nucleotides match TRBD1. Unmatched junction bases numbered 8, after V lost 5 bases and J lost 5 bases. Looked up from germline, CDR1 is MNHEY and CDR2 is SVGEGT. The CDR3 has 15 amino acids.

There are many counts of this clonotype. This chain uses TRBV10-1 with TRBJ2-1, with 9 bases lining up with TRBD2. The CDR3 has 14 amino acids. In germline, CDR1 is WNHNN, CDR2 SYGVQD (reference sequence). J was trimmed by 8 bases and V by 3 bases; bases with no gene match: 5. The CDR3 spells CASSEAGGRYEQFF. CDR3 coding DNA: TGCGCCAGCAGTGAAGCGGGGGGCCGGTATGAGCAGTTCTTC.